This T cell receptor (beta chain) was observed in a study of a mutant IDH1 vaccine in newly diagnosed glioma. In the study overall: Week 35 was safety follow-up visit V12; week 47 was end-of-study visit V13.

As for time point: week 35, safety follow-up. Mutant IDH1 20-mer peptide, at 300 ug, made up each vaccine dose, with topical imiquimod. The length of the CDR3 is 14 residues. The germline V gene encodes CDR1 MGHRA and CDR2 YSYEKL. The V gene lost 1 base and the J gene lost 4 bases, with 10 bases spanning the gap. TCRdb's copy holds only in-frame clones and misses some; the assay was immunoSEQ multiplex PCR. The sample has some 70,000 clones, 80% to 85% seen once. This clone was detected only a few times. Its antigen is unknown. Sequenced material: PBMCs, taken from a glioma patient whose treatment included an IDH1 peptide vaccine. The genes are TRBV4-1 and TRBJ1-2; D gene unclear. This TCR was recovered from a man between 18 and 29 years old with glioma. The CDR3 reads CASSQVVTTYGYTF. The DNA for the CDR3 is TGCGCCAGCAGCCAAGTGGTCACAACCTATGGCTACACCTTC.